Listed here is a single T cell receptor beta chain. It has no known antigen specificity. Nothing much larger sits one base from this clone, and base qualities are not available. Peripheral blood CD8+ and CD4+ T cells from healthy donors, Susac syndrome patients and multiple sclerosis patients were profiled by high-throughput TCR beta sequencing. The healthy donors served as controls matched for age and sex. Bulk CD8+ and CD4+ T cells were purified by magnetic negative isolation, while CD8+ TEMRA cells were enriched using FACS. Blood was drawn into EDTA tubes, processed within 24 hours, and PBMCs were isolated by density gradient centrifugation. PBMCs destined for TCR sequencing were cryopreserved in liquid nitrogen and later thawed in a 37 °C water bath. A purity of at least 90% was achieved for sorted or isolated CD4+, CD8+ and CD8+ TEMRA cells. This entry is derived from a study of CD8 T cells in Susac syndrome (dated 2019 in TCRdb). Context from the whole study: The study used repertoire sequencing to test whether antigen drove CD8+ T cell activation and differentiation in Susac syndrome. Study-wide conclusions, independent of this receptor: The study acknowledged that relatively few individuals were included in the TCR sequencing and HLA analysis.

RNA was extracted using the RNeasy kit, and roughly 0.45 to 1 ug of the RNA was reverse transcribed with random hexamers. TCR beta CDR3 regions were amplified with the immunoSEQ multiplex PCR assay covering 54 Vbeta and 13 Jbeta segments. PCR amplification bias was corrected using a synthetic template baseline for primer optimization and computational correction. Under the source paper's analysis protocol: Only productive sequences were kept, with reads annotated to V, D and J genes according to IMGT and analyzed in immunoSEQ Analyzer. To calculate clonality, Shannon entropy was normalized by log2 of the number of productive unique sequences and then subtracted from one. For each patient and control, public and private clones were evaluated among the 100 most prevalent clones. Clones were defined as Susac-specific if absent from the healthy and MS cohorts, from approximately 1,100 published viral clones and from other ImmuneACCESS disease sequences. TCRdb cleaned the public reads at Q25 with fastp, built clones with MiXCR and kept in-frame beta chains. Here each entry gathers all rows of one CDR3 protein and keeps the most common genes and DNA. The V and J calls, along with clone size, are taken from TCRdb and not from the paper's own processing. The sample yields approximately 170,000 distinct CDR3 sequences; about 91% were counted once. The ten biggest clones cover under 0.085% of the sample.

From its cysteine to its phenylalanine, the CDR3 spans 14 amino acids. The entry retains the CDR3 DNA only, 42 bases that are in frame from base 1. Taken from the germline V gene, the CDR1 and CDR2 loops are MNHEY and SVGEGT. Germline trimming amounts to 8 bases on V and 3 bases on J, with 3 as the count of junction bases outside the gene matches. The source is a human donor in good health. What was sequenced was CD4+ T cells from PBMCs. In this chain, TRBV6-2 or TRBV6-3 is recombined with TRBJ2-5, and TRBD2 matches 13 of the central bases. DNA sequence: TGTGCCAGCTTCGGGACTAGCGGGGAAGAGACCCAGTACTTC. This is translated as CASFGTSGEETQYF.